This T cell receptor beta chain was recovered during a study of blood T cell repertoires in COVID-19 (dated by TCRdb to 2018 to 2020). About the investigation overall: Collaborator samples came from the United States, Italy and Spain and covered acute and convalescent phases of COVID-19. Where HLA class I and class II types were available, the types were taken from metadata supplied by the sample provider, not from assay-based typing. A de-identified subject ID, COVID-19 status, age in years and sex were almost always included in the sample metadata. The repertoires were released in a freely available public database intended as a resource for research on the immune response to SARS-CoV-2. Samples were obtained from the ongoing ImmuneRACE study (first 160 participants) and from approximately 1,200 subjects provided by 6 global collaborators. The prospective study material was composed of cDNA or gDNA derived from T cells, B-cell-depleted T cells, or PBMCs. Subjects who had been exposed to COVID-19, were actively infected with it, or had recovered from it provided the deeply sampled blood TCRbeta repertoires that made up the dataset. Broad study findings and their caveats: How much clinical and demographic metadata was included differed by source and by participant, and the metadata was provided uncurated.

TCRbeta CDR3 regions were amplified from genomic DNA using the immunoSEQ Assay, a bias-controlled multiplex PCR. On the study's bioinformatics: The number of nucleated cells in each sample was estimated from the amplification of reference gene primers within the assay. Sequence reads were collapsed and filtered to measure the absolute abundance of every unique TCRbeta CDR3 rearrangement. Productive Simpson clonality was computed per sample as the square root of Simpson's diversity index over productive rearrangements. Entries here come from immuneACCESS through TCRdb and include only in-frame sequences with V and J called. Some clones fail to appear in such tables; in the studies checked, an unresolved V gene covers under half of the shortfall, and the cause of the remainder is unknown. Clone size and the V and J calls come from that table; the DNA yielded D and trimming. The sample table records some 270,000 clones; around 84% of these occur just once. Less than 2% of the sample is taken by the ten largest.

A second Seattle source provided samples from volunteer blood donors who had recovered from COVID-19. Collaborating institutions collected whole blood in K2EDTA tubes following their own protocols. For TCRbeta analysis, collaborators shipped samples as frozen whole blood, isolated PBMCs, or DNA extracted from either of those sample types. As for this clone: Its binding antigen is unknown. No base quality information exists; no much larger clone differs at one position.

The sequencing input was peripheral blood. This TCR was recovered from a woman between 40 and 55 years old who had recovered from COVID-19.

The CDR3 protein is CASSLTGLNTEAFF. The DNA reads TGTGCCAGCAGCTTGACAGGGTTGAACACTGAAGCTTTCTTT. The chain links TRBV5-4 with TRBJ1-1; matching of 6 bases hints at TRBD1 as the D gene. V was cut back by 1 base and J by 0 bases, leaving a gap of 7 bases between them. Sequences SGHNT (CDR1) and YYREEE (CDR2) are obtained from the germline V gene (reference sequence). From cysteine to phenylalanine, the CDR3 is 14 amino acids long. The only DNA kept is the CDR3, 42 bases in frame from the first base.